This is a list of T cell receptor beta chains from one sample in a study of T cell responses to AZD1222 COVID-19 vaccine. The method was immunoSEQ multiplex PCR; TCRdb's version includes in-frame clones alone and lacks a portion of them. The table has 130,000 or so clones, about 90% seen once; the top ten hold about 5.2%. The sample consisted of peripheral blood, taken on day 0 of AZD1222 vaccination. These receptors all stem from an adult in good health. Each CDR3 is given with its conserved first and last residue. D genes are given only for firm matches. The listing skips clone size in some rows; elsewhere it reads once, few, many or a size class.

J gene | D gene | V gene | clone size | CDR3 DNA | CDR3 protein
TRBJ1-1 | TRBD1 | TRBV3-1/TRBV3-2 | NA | TGTGCCAGCAGCCACTCCGACAGGGGCACTGAAGCTTTCTTT | CASSHSDRGTEAFF
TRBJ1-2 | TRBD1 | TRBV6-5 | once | TGTGCCAGCATCCGGGGACAGGGGGGCCTCTACACCTTC | CASIRGQGGLYTF
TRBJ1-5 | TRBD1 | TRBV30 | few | TGTGCCTGGAGTCAGGGGGCTTATAGCAATCAGCCCCAGCATTTT | CAWSQGAYSNQPQHF
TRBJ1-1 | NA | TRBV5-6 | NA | TGTGCCAGCAGCTTTACAGGTCCCACCACTGAAGCTTTCTTT | CASSFTGPTTEAFF
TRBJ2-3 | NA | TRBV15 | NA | TGTGCCACCAGCAGAGATAGACAGAGCACAGATACGCAGTATTTT | CATSRDRQSTDTQYF
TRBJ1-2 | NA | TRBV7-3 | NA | TGTGCCAGCAGCTTAAGAGTCACGGATGGACTTGATGGCTACACCTTC | CASSLRVTDGLDGYTF
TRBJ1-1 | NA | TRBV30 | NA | TGTGCCTGGAGTTTGGACGGCTACACTGAAGCTTTCTTT | CAWSLDGYTEAFF
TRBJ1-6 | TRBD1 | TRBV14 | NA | TGTGCCAGCAGCCACACAGCAGGGGGGATTTCACCCCTCCACTTT | CASSHTAGGISPLHF
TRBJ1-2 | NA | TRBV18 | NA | TGTGCCAGCTCTATCACCGGGACTGACTATGGCTACACCTTC | CASSITGTDYGYTF
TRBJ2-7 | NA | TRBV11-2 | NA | TGTGCCAGCAGCTTATCTCTAAACGCCTACGAGCAGTACTTC | CASSLSLNAYEQYF
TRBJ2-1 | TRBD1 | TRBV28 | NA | TGTGCCAGCAGTTCACGACAGGGAAACCATGAGCAGTTCTTC | CASSSRQGNHEQFF
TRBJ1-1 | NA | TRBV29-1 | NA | TGCAGCGTAACCCCGGAACTTTTAAGCATGAACACTGAAGCTTTCTTT | CSVTPELLSMNTEAFF
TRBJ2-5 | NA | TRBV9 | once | TGTGCCAGCAGCGCCAGAGGGTCTGGGGTCGGTGGAGAGACCCAGTACTTC | CASSARGSGVGGETQYF
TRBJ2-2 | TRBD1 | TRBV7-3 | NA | TGTGCCAGCAGCGCCTTACAGGGGACCGGGGAGCTGTTTTTT | CASSALQGTGELFF
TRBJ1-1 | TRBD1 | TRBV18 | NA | TGTGCCAGCTCACCTATACGGATGCGGGACAGGTCCTCGAACACTGAAGCTTTCTTT | CASSPIRMRDRSSNTEAFF